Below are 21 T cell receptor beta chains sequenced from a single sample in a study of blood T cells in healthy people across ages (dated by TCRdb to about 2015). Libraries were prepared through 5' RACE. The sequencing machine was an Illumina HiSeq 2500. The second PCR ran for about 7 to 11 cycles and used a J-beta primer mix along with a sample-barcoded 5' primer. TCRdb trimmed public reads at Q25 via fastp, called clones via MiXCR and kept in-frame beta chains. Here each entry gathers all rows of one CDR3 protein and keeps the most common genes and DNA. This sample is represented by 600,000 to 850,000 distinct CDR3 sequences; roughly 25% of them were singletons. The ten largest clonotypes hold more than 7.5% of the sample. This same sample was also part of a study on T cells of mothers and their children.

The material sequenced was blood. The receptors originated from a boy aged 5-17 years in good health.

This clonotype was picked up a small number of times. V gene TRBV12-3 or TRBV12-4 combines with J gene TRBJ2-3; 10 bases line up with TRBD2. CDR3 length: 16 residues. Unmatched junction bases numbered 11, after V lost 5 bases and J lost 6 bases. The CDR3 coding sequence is TGTGCCAGCAGTCCCAGGGGAGCGGGAGGGCCTGATACGCAGTATTTT. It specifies CASSPRGAGGPDTQYF.

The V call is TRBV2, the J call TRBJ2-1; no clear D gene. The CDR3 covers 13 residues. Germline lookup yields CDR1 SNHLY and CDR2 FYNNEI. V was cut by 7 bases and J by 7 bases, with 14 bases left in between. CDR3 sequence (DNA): TGTGCCAGCATCAGAATAGGTGGGAATGAGCAGTTCTTC. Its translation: CASIRIGGNEQFF.

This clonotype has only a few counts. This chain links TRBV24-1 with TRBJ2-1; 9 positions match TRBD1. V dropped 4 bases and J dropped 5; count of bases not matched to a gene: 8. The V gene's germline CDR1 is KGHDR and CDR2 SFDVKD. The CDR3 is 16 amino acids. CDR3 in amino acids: CATSDRTGTGNNEQFF. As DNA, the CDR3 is TGTGCCACCAGTGACCGTACCGGGACAGGGAACAATGAGCAGTTCTTC.

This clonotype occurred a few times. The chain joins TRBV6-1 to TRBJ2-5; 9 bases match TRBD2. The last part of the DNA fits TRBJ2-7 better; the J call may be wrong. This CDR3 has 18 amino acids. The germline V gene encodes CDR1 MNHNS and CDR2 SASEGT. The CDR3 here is CASRGIAGEKVRSYEQYF. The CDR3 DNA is TGTGCCAGCCGGGGGATAGCGGGAGAGAAGGTTAGGTCCTACGAGCAGTACTTC.

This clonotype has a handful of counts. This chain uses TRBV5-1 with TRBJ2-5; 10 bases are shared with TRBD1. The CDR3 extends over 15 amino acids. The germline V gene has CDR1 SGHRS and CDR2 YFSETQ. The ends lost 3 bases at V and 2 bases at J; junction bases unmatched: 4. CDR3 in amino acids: CASSSTGGLQETQYF. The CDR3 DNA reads TGCGCCAGCAGCTCGACAGGGGGCCTACAAGAGACCCAGTACTTC.

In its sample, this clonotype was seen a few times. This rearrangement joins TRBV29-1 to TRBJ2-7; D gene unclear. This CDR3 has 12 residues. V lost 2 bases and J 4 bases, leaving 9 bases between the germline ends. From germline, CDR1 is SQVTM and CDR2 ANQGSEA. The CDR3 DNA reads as TGCAGCGTTGAAATAGGTCCGTACGAGCAGTACTTC. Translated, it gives CSVEIGPYEQYF.

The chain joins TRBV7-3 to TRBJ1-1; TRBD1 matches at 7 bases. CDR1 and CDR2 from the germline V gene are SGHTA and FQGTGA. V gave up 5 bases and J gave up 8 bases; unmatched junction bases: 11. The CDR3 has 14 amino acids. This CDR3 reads CASSHSGQVSEAFF. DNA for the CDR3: TGTGCCAGCAGCCACAGTGGACAGGTATCCGAAGCTTTCTTT.

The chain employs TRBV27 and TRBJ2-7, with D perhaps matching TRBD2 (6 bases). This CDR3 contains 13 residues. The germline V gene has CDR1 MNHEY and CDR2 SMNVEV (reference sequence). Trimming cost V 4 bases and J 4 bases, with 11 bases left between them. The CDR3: CASSYRGVYEQYF. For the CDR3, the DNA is TGTGCCAGCAGTTACCGCGGGGTGTACGAGCAGTACTTC.

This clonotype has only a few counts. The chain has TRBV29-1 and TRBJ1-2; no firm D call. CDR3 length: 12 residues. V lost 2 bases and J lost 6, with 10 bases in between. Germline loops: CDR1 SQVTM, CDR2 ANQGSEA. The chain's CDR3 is CSVEQEANGYTF. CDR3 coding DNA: TGCAGCGTTGAACAGGAGGCGAATGGCTACACCTTC.

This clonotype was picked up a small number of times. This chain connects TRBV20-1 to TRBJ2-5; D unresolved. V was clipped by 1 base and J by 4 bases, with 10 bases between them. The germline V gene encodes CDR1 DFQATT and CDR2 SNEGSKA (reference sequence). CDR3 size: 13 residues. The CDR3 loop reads CSARVPGTETQYF. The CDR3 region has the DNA TGCAGTGCTAGAGTTCCTGGAACAGAGACCCAGTACTTC.

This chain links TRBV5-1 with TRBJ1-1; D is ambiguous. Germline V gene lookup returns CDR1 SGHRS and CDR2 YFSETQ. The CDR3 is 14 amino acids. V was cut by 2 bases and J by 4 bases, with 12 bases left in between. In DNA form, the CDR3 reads TGCGCCAGCAGCTTAAGCCCCCTCGCCACTGAAGCTTTCTTT. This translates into CASSLSPLATEAFF.

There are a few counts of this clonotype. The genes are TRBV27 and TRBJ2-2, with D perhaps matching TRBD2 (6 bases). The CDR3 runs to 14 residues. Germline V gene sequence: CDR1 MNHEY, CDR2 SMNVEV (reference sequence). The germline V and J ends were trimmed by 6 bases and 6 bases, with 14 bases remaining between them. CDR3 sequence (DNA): TGTGCCAGCAGCGTCCGGCGGGGATCCGGGGAGCTGTTTTTT. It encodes CASSVRRGSGELFF.

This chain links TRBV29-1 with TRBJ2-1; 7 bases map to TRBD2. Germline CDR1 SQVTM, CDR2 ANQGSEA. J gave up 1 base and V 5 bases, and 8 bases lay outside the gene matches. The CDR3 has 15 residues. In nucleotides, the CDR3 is TGCAGCGTTTTAAGCCGACTAGCATCCTACAATGAGCAGTTCTTC. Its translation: CSVLSRLASYNEQFF.

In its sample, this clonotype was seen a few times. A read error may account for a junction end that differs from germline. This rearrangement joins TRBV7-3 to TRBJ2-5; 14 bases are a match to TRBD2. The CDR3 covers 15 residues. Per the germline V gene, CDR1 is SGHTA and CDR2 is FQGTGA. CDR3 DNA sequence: TGTGCCGGCAGCCGGGGACTAGCGGGGGAAGAGACCCAGTACTTC. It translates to CAGSRGLAGEETQYF.

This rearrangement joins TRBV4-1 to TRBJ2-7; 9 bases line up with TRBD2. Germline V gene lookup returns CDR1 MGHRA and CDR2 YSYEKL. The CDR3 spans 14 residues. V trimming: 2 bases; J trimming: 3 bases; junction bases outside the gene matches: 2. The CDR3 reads CASSQPSGNYEQYF. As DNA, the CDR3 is TGCGCCAGCAGCCAACCTAGCGGGAACTACGAGCAGTACTTC.

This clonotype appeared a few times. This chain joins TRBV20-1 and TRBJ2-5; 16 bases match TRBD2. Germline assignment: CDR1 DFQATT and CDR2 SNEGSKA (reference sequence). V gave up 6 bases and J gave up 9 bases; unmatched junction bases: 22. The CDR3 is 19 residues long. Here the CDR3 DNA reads TGCAGTGCCACGACCTATACCGGGACTAGCGGGAGGGTTCCTGGGGCCCAGTACTTC. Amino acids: CSATTYTGTSGRVPGAQYF.

In DNA, the CDR3 is TGTGCCAGCAGTCCCGGGGGTTCCCGCGAGACCCAGTACTTC. As protein: CASSPGGSRETQYF. The gene calls are TRBV12-3 or TRBV12-4 and TRBJ2-5; tentative D call: TRBD2 (6 bases). Trimming took off 5 bases at V and 5 bases at J, with 15 bases between the two ends. This CDR3 contains 14 residues.

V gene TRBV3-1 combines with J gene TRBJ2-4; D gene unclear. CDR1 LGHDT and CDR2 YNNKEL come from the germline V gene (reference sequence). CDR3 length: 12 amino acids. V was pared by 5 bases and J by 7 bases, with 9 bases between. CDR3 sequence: CASSVDGNIQYF. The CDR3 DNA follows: TGTGCCAGCAGCGTGGACGGGAACATTCAGTACTTC. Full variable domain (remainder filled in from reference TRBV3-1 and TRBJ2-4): DTAVSQTPKYLVTQMGNDKSIKCEQNLGHDTMYWYKQDSKKFLKIMFSYNNKELIINETVPNRFSPKSPDKAHLNLHINSLELGDSAVYFCASSVDGNIQYFGAGTRLSVL.

The CDR3 region has the DNA TGTGCCAGCAGCTTAGGGGCTAGCGAAGAGCAGTTCTTC. Translation gives CASSLGASEEQFF. This chain uses TRBV7-9 with TRBJ2-5; a possible D gene is TRBD2 (6 bases). The J call could be wrong; TRBJ2-1 is a better fit for the DNA end. The germline CDR1 and CDR2 sequences are SEHNR and FQNEAQ (reference sequence). The CDR3 extends over 13 amino acids.

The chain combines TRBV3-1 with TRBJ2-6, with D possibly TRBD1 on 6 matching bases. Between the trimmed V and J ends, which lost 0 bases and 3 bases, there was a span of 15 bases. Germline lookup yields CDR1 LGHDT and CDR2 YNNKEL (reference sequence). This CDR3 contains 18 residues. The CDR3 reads CASSQEGTWLFGANVLTF. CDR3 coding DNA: TGTGCCAGCAGCCAAGAAGGGACATGGCTTTTTGGGGCCAACGTCCTGACTTTC.

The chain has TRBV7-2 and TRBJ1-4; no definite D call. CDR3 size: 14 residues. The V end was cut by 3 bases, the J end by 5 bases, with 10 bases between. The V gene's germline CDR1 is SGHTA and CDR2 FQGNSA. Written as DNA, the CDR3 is TGTGCCAGCAGCTTGGTGAGAGGGAATGAAAAACTGTTTTTT. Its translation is CASSLVRGNEKLFF.